This T cell receptor (beta chain) was observed in a study of OX40 agonist ivuxolimab in advanced cancers. Overall study: Ivuxolimab, an antibody that agonizes OX40 (CD134), was administered to the patients. The dose of intravenous ivuxolimab that patients received every 2 weeks ranged from 0.01 to 10 mg/kg. Prior anti-PD-1, anti-PD-L1 or anti-CTLA-4 therapy was allowed; around 40% had some.

In germline, CDR1 is MNHEY, CDR2 SVGAGI. Trimming removed 0 bases at V and 0 bases at J, with 9 bases between. The CDR3 contains 15 residues. This clone was detected once. Blood was sampled at baseline, cycle 4 day 1, and cycle 7 day 1. Generated by immunoSEQ multiplex PCR, the TCRdb table keeps only in-frame clones and is missing some. The sample lists around 68,000 clones, 80% to 90% occurring once. The J gene is TRBJ2-7, the V gene TRBV6-5; D assignment may be TRBD1 or TRBD2 (6 bases each). Specimen: CD4+ or CD8+ T cells sorted from blood, collected in a trial of the OX40 agonist ivuxolimab. This clonotype was sampled from an adult with an advanced solid tumor such as melanoma, head and neck, liver or kidney cancer. The CDR3 nucleotides read TGTGCCAGCAGTTACTCTCGGGGGCCCTCCTACGAGCAGTACTTC. Translated, it gives CASSYSRGPSYEQYF.